Listed below are T cell receptor beta chains from one sample, sequenced in a study of cytomegalovirus exposure and HLA in healthy donors. Measured with immunoSEQ multiplex PCR; TCRdb has only the in-frame clones, and not every one. The sample yields 77,000 or so clones, around 81% seen once. The sequenced material came from PBMCs. The receptors shown here come from a man in his forties or fifties in good health and CMV-seronegative. CDR3s include the opening cysteine and the closing phenylalanine or tryptophan. The D gene is left open where the match is weak. Expanded clones get a size class; other rows say once, few or many, or leave the size out.

V gene	clone size	D gene	J gene	CDR3 DNA	CDR3 protein
TRBV19	.	TRBD2	TRBJ2-3	TGTGCCACTACGACCGGGACTAACACAGATACGCAGTATTTT	CATTTGTNTDTQYF
TRBV6-1	.	.	TRBJ1-1	TGTGCCAGCAGTGAAGGAGTAGGGGGCACTGAAGCTTTCTTT	CASSEGVGGTEAFF
TRBV5-1	.	.	TRBJ1-5	TGCGCCAGCAGGGCGGCAGACAATCAGCCCCAGCATTTT	CASRAADNQPQHF
TRBV30	.	.	TRBJ2-1	TGTGCCTGGAGTGTACTTCAGGGGAACTACAATGAGCAGTTCTTC	CAWSVLQGNYNEQFF
TRBV7-9	.	TRBD2	TRBJ2-5	TGTGCCAGCAGCCTAGGACTAGCGGGAGAGGAGACCCAGTACTTC	CASSLGLAGEETQYF
TRBV2	.	.	TRBJ1-5	TGTGCCAGCAGTCAGGGTCGGAGCAATCAGCCCCAGCATTTT	CASSQGRSNQPQHF
TRBV7-8	few	.	TRBJ2-2	TGTGCCAGCAGGGCCAGCGGGTTGAGCGGGGAGCTGTTTTTT	CASRASGLSGELFF
TRBV19	.	TRBD1	TRBJ2-2	TGTGCCAGTAGATTTACAGGGGGGAACACCGGGGAGCTGTTTTTT	CASRFTGGNTGELFF
TRBV11-3	.	.	TRBJ2-1	TGTGCCAGCAGCTTAGGGGGAGCGAGCTCCTACAATGAGCAGTTCTTC	CASSLGGASSYNEQFF
TRBV19	few	TRBD2	TRBJ2-3	TGTGCCAGTAGTACTAGCGGCCTAAGCACAGATACGCAGTATTTT	CASSTSGLSTDTQYF
TRBV11-2	once	TRBD2	TRBJ2-1	TGTGCCAGCAGCTCCCGAAGCGGGAGCGGAGATGAGCAGTTCTTC	CASSSRSGSGDEQFF
TRBV11-2	.	TRBD1	TRBJ2-7	TGTGCCAGCAGCATGACGCAGGGGGCGAACTACGAGCAGTACTTC	CASSMTQGANYEQYF
TRBV19	.	.	TRBJ2-7	TGTGCCAGTCACGACAGGACTTCCTACGAGCAGTACTTC	CASHDRTSYEQYF
TRBV6-6	.	.	TRBJ2-3	TGTGCCAGCAGTTTCACGACGGACTCACCGGAGTATTTT	CASSFTTDSPEYF
TRBV5-4	.	.	TRBJ1-2	TGTGCCAGCAGCTTAGTCCAGGTGCAAAATGGCTACACCTTC	CASSLVQVQNGYTF
TRBV7-3	.	.	TRBJ2-3	TGTGCCAGCGCGGAAACCACAGATACGCAGTATTTT	CASAETTDTQYF
TRBV28	.	TRBD1	TRBJ2-7	TGTGCCAGCAGTTCATCGGGACAGGGGAACTCCTACGAGCAGTACTTC	CASSSSGQGNSYEQYF
TRBV5-8	.	.	TRBJ1-4	TGTGCCAGCAGCCACCAAGTAGGAAGCGAGGGTGAAAAACTGTTTTTT	CASSHQVGSEGEKLFF
TRBV30	.	.	TRBJ1-1	TGTGCCTGGAGTGTTTCACAGCGGGCTTTCTTT	CAWSVSQRAFF
TRBV13	.	TRBD1	TRBJ2-7	TGTGCCAGCAGCGATACCGGGGACAGGGGGTCCTACGAGCAGTACTTC	CASSDTGDRGSYEQYF
TRBV9	once	TRBD2	TRBJ2-3	TGTGCCAGCAGTAGCGGGACGACTTTGCACACAGATACGCAGTATTTT	CASSSGTTLHTDTQYF
TRBV7-9	.	TRBD1	TRBJ2-1	TGTGCCAGCAGCTTACTGGGACAGAACAATGAGCAGTTCTTC	CASSLLGQNNEQFF
TRBV10-3	.	TRBD1	TRBJ2-3	TGTGCCATCAGGATAGGGACAGGGTCGAGCACAGATACGCAGTATTTT	CAIRIGTGSSTDTQYF
TRBV18	once	TRBD1	TRBJ1-2	TGTGCCAGCTCACCACAAGGAGGGGACAGGGCGGATGGCTACACCTTC	CASSPQGGDRADGYTF
TRBV6-6	few	TRBD1	TRBJ1-1	TGTGCCAGCCAAGTCCTACAGGGGGCTGCTTTCTTT	CASQVLQGAAFF
TRBV27	.	TRBD1	TRBJ1-5	TGTGCCAGCAATCCAATATGGACAGGGACTTCCCGGGAACCCCAGCATTTT	CASNPIWTGTSREPQHF
TRBV5-1	once	TRBD2	TRBJ2-1	TGCGCCAGCAGCGGAGGGACTAGCGGGGCTTCCTACAATGAGCAGTTCTTC	CASSGGTSGASYNEQFF
TRBV28	.	.	TRBJ1-5	TGTGCCAGCAGTTTAGCCCGTTTTAGAAGGGGGAGCAATCAGCCCCAGCATTTT	CASSLARFRRGSNQPQHF
TRBV15	.	.	TRBJ1-3	TGTGCCACCAGCAGAGGCAGGGCTGGAAACACCATATATTTT	CATSRGRAGNTIYF
TRBV7-3	.	TRBD1	TRBJ1-1	TGTGCCAGCAGCTCGACGGGACAGGAAACTGAAGCTTTCTTT	CASSSTGQETEAFF
TRBV6-1	.	.	TRBJ1-2	TGTGCCAGCAGTGAAGGGGGCAGCTTCTATGGCTACACCTTC	CASSEGGSFYGYTF
TRBV5-1	.	TRBD2	TRBJ2-7	TGCGCCAGCAGCTTGGATAAGGGCGGGAGTTCATACGAGCAGTACTTC	CASSLDKGGSSYEQYF
TRBV7-2	.	TRBD2	TRBJ2-2	TGTGCCAGCAGCTTATTGGCTAGCGGCACCGGGGAGCTGTTTTTT	CASSLLASGTGELFF
TRBV12-5	.	.	TRBJ1-1	TGTGCTAGTGGTTTGGGGGCCGGGGGGTGGGGAACTGAAGCTTTCTTT	CASGLGAGGWGTEAFF
TRBV6-1	.	.	TRBJ2-2	TGTGCCGCACAGACGAACACCGGAGAGCTGTTTTTT	CAAQTNTGELFF